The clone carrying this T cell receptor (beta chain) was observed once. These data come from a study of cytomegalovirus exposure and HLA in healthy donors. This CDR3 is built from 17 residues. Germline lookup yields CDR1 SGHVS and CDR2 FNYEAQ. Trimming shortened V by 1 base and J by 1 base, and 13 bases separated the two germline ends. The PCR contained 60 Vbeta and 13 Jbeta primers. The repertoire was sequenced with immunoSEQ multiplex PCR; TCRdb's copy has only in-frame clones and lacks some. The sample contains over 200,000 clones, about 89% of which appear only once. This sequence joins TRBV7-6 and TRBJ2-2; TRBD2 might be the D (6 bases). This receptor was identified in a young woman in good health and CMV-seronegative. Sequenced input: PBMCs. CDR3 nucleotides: TGTGCCAGCAGCTTAGGCGGGATAGCGGTGAACACCGGGGAGCTGTTTTTT. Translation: CASSLGGIAVNTGELFF.